This note documents a single TCR beta chain sequence. Profiled with immunoSEQ multiplex PCR; TCRdb holds only in-frame clones, not every one. The table has tens of thousands of clones, approximately 91% seen once; the top ten hold about 5.3%. Trimming cost V 5 bases and J 6 bases, with 9 bases left between them. This CDR3 contains 12 residues. From germline, CDR1 is SGHAT and CDR2 FQNNGV. These data originate in a study of PD-1 blockade in classical Hodgkin lymphoma. Time point noted: newly diagnosed, previously untreated cHL patient sample. Peripheral samples used as comparators were newly diagnosed, untreated classical Hodgkin lymphoma PBMCs.

What was sequenced was peripheral blood mononuclear cells (PBMCs). The V and J genes are TRBV11-2 and TRBJ2-3, with D possibly matching TRBD1 (6 bases). This sequence was found in a human donor with classical Hodgkin lymphoma. The CDR3 loop is CASSATGDTQYF. The CDR3 coding sequence is TGTGCCAGCAGCGCAACAGGGGATACGCAGTATTTT.